Below are 14 T cell receptor beta chains sequenced from a single sample in a study of response to subunit inactivated influenza vaccine. TCRdb re-called the RT-PCR reads through MiXCR, storing one row per CDR3 protein. The repertoire holds a few hundred thousand distinct CDR3 sequences, with around 13% as singletons. The specimen comprised PBMCs from blood, sampled 11 to 12 days after vaccination. The receptor set was obtained from a man between 45 and 60 years old who received an inactivated influenza vaccine.

V and J are TRBV4-1 and TRBJ2-1, with 9 bases identical to TRBD1. The germline V gene has CDR1 MGHRA and CDR2 YSYEKL. The CDR3 sequence is 15 residues long. J was trimmed by 4 bases and V by 4 bases; bases with no gene match: 5. The CDR3 DNA is TGCGCCAGCAGCCCGGGACAGGGCGTTTACAATGAGCAGTTCTTC. Translating it yields CASSPGQGVYNEQFF.

The chain is built from TRBV3-1 and TRBJ2-5; the match to TRBD1 covers 10 bases. V trimming: 0 bases; J trimming: 2 bases; junction bases outside the gene matches: 3. The germline gives CDR1 LGHDT, CDR2 YNNKEL (reference sequence). This CDR3 has 16 amino acids. Here the CDR3 reads CASSQEPGQGQETQYF. Here the CDR3 DNA reads TGTGCCAGCAGCCAAGAACCGGGACAGGGGCAAGAGACCCAGTACTTC.

The J gene is TRBJ2-5, the V gene TRBV25-1; D is perhaps TRBD1 (6 bases). This CDR3 comprises 15 residues. V gave up 6 bases and J gave up 2 bases, with 16 bases separating them. Germline V lookup: CDR1 MGHDK, CDR2 SYGVNS. The chain's CDR3 is CASSNAGVGQETQYF. Written as DNA, the CDR3 is TGTGCCAGCAGCAATGCAGGGGTCGGTCAAGAGACCCAGTACTTC. The full variable domain, with the rest looked up from reference TRBV25-1 and TRBJ2-5, is EADIYQTPRYLVIGTGKKITLECSQTMGHDKMYWYQQDPGMELHLIHYSYGVNSTEKGDLSSESTVSRIRTEHFPLTLESARPSHTSQYLCASSNAGVGQETQYFGPGTRLLVL.

In its sample, this clonotype was seen a few times. This chain uses TRBV12-3 or TRBV12-4 with TRBJ2-7; perhaps TRBD1 as D (5 bases). The V and J ends lost 2 bases and 3 bases respectively, with 11 bases between them. This CDR3 spans 14 amino acids. The CDR3: CASSLRGPLYEQYF. The CDR3 DNA follows: TGTGCCAGCAGTTTAAGGGGTCCCCTCTACGAGCAGTACTTC.

CDR3 bases: TGTGCCAGCAGTGGAGGGACGGTCACAGATACGCAGTATTTT. Residues: CASSGGTVTDTQYF. J is TRBJ2-3 and V is TRBV25-1, with D possibly being TRBD1 or TRBD2 (5 bases each). Germline values: CDR1 MGHDK, CDR2 SYGVNS. This CDR3 comprises 14 residues. V gave up 4 bases and J gave up 2 bases, with 10 bases separating them. Based on the CDR3 plus reference TRBV25-1 and TRBJ2-3, the full variable domain is EADIYQTPRYLVIGTGKKITLECSQTMGHDKMYWYQQDPGMELHLIHYSYGVNSTEKGDLSSESTVSRIRTEHFPLTLESARPSHTSQYLCASSGGTVTDTQYFGPGTRLTVL.

In this sample, this clonotype turned up a few times. The CDR3 loop reads CASSLMRDSYNEQFF. CDR3 coding DNA: TGCGCCAGCAGCTTGATGAGAGACTCCTACAATGAGCAGTTCTTC. This chain joins TRBV5-1 and TRBJ2-1; D unresolved. Trimming took off 1 base at V and 0 bases at J, with 8 bases between the two ends. Germline V gives CDR1 SGHRS, CDR2 YFSETQ. This CDR3 has 15 residues.

This rearrangement joins TRBV12-3 or TRBV12-4 to TRBJ2-7; no clear D gene. The CDR3 has 11 residues. Trimming removed 2 bases from V and 8 bases from J, with 7 bases in between. CDR3 in amino acids: CASSLYRQQYF. CDR3 nucleotide sequence: TGTGCCAGCAGTTTATACAGACAGCAGTACTTC.

This CDR3 reads CASSVDQADSGNTIYF. The CDR3 region has the DNA TGTGCCAGCAGCGTAGACCAGGCCGACTCTGGAAACACCATATATTTT. J is TRBJ1-3 and V is TRBV9; D gene unclear. CDR1 is SGDLS and CDR2 is YYNGEE in the germline V gene. Trimming took 0 bases from V and 0 from J, leaving 10 bases between them. The CDR3 covers 16 residues. The full variable domain, in which reference TRBV9 and TRBJ1-3 provide the parts outside the CDR3, is DSGVTQTPKHLITATGQRVTLRCSPRSGDLSVYWYQQSLDQGLQFLIQYYNGEERAKGNILERFSAQQFPDLHSELNLSSLELGDSALYFCASSVDQADSGNTIYFGEGSWLTVV.

The sample holds a few counts of this clonotype. The chain is built from TRBV20-1 and TRBJ2-7, with TRBD1 as a possible D gene (6 bases). Germline CDR1 DFQATT, CDR2 SNEGSKA (reference sequence). This CDR3 is 12 amino acids long. V lost 6 bases, J lost 4 bases, and 13 bases lay in between. The CDR3 DNA follows: TGCAGTGCCCGGGACACTCTATACGAGCAGTACTTC. Translated: CSARDTLYEQYF.

Only a few counts were recorded for this clonotype. This rearrangement joins TRBV9 to TRBJ1-6; tentatively, D is TRBD1 (5 bases). V gave up 4 bases and J gave up 8 bases, with 16 bases separating them. This CDR3 has 15 amino acids. CDR1 is SGDLS, CDR2 YYNGEE, per germline. CDR3 amino acids: CASSSRDLGHSPLHF. CDR3 coding DNA: TGTGCCAGCAGCTCCCGGGACCTCGGGCATTCACCCCTCCACTTT.

This clonotype was seen only once. CDR3 sequence (DNA): TGTGCCAGCAGTACCCTAATTTTCAGGACTAGCGGGCCAGATACGCAGTATTTT. It codes for CASSTLIFRTSGPDTQYF. V is TRBV28 and J is TRBJ2-3; 11 nucleotides agree with TRBD2. J was trimmed by 4 bases and V by 5 bases; bases with no gene match: 14. This CDR3 comprises 18 residues. Germline V gene sequence: CDR1 MDHEN, CDR2 SYDVKM.

V usage is TRBV7-9 and J usage is TRBJ1-4; D is unresolved. CDR3 length: 13 residues. From germline, CDR1 is SEHNR and CDR2 FQNEAQ (reference sequence). Trimming pared 2 bases from V and 9 bases from J, leaving 10 bases between. For the CDR3, the DNA is TGTGCCAGCAGCTTATCCGGTTCCCAAAAACTGTTTTTT. Its protein is CASSLSGSQKLFF.

This clonotype was observed at least ten times. The V gene is TRBV29-1, the J gene TRBJ2-3; 7 bases are shared with TRBD1. Germline trimming cut 7 bases from V and 0 bases from J; bases unmatched to any gene: 4. The germline gives CDR1 SQVTM, CDR2 ANQGSEA. This CDR3 spans 13 amino acids. The CDR3 spells CSGGQFSTDTQYF. CDR3 nucleotides: TGCAGCGGGGGACAGTTTAGCACAGATACGCAGTATTTT.

The gene calls are TRBV5-4 and TRBJ1-6, with 7 bases lining up with TRBD1. Trimming took 3 bases from V and 9 from J; bases not matched to a gene: 12. Germline loops: CDR1 SGHNT, CDR2 YYREEE (reference sequence). The CDR3 sequence is 16 residues long. The CDR3, as DNA: TGTGCCAGCAGCTCCTGGACAGGATCGGTGGGTTCACCCCTCCACTTT. Translation gives CASSSWTGSVGSPLHF.